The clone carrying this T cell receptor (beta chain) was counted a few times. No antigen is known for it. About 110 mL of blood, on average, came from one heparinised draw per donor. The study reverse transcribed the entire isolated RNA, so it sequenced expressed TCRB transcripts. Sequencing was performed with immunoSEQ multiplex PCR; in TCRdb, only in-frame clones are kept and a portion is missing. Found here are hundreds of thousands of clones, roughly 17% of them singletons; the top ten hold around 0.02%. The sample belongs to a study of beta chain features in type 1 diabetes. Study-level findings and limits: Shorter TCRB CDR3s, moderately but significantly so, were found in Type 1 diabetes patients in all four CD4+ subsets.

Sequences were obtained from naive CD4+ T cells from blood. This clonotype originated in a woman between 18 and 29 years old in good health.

This CDR3 reads CASREDRTTYEQYF. CDR3 nucleotide sequence: TGTGCCAGCAGGGAAGACAGGACTACCTACGAGCAGTACTTC. This sequence joins TRBV6-5 and TRBJ2-7, with D perhaps given as TRBD1 or TRBD2 (6 bases each). CDR3 length equals 14 residues. CDR1 is MNHEY, CDR2 SVGAGI, per germline. Trimming stripped 6 bases from V and 2 bases from J, with 14 bases between.